This is a list of T cell receptor beta chains from one sample in a study of CD8 T cells in ankylosing spondylitis. TCRdb redid the calling of the 5' RACE reads with MiXCR, one entry per CDR3 protein. The table records approximately 400,000 distinct CDR3 sequences, roughly 26% of them present only once. Input material: blood, either unsorted or a sorted T cell fraction (not recorded which). The receptors were gathered from a male donor with ankylosing spondylitis. Both conserved end residues are part of each CDR3. The order of the fields is D gene, J gene, clone size, V gene, CDR3 DNA, CDR3 protein. A D gene is named only where the DNA matches it firmly. Size is stated for part of the rows, as once, few or many counts, or as a class when the clone is expanded.

D: NA; J: TRBJ2-1; size: NA; V: TRBV5-1; DNA: TGCGCCAGCAGCTTGGGCACTCAAGGGGGACGTTCCTACAATGAGCAGTTCTTC; CDR3: CASSLGTQGGRSYNEQFF
D: NA; J: TRBJ2-5; size: NA; V: TRBV15; DNA: TGTGCCACCAGCAGGGCCGGGGCAGGCGGGGAGACCCAGTACTTC; CDR3: CATSRAGAGGETQYF
D: NA; J: TRBJ2-3; size: NA; V: TRBV11-2; DNA: TGTGCCAGCAGCCCCCCCCCAGGGGCCCATACGCAGTATTTT; CDR3: CASSPPPGAHTQYF
D: NA; J: TRBJ1-5; size: NA; V: TRBV20-1; DNA: TGCAGTGCTAGAGAGGGACCTCAGCCCCAGCATTTT; CDR3: CSAREGPQPQHF
D: NA; J: TRBJ2-3; size: NA; V: TRBV18; DNA: TGTGCCAGCTCACCACCAGCTCAGTCGGGCACAGATACGCAGTATTTT; CDR3: CASSPPAQSGTDTQYF
D: NA; J: TRBJ1-5; size: NA; V: TRBV20-1; DNA: TGCAGTGCTAGGACCCCAGGGTGGAATCAGCCCCAGCATTTT; CDR3: CSARTPGWNQPQHF
D: NA; J: TRBJ1-3; size: NA; V: TRBV25-1; DNA: TGTGCCAGCAGTGAATTGGGCTCTGGAAACACCATATATTTT; CDR3: CASSELGSGNTIYF
D: NA; J: TRBJ2-3; size: few; V: TRBV12-3/TRBV12-4; DNA: TGTGCCAGCAGTTTCGGTGCCCCAGATACGCAGTATTTT; CDR3: CASSFGAPDTQYF
D: NA; J: TRBJ2-6; size: NA; V: TRBV5-6; DNA: TGTGCCAGCAGCTTGACTGTATCTGGGGCCAACGTCCTGACTTTC; CDR3: CASSLTVSGANVLTF
D: NA; J: TRBJ2-2; size: NA; V: TRBV3-1; DNA: TGTGCCAGCAGCCGGAGAGGGGAGAACACCGGGGAGCTGTTTTTT; CDR3: CASSRRGENTGELFF
D: NA; J: TRBJ2-3; size: many; V: TRBV7-2; DNA: TGTGCCAGCAGCTCGAGCACAGATACGCAGTATTTT; CDR3: CASSSSTDTQYF
D: NA; J: TRBJ2-3; size: once; V: TRBV6-2/TRBV6-3; DNA: TGTGCCAGCAACCCGGACGGAACCACAACAGATACGCAGTATTTT; CDR3: CASNPDGTTTDTQYF
D: TRBD1; J: TRBJ2-7; size: few; V: TRBV20-1; DNA: TGCAGTGCTAGAGCGCAGGGGGCCGCCTACGAGCAGTACTTC; CDR3: CSARAQGAAYEQYF
D: NA; J: TRBJ2-3; size: NA; V: TRBV4-1; DNA: TGCGCCAGCAGCCAGAGGGCGGCGTCCCGCACAGATACGCAGTATTTT; CDR3: CASSQRAASRTDTQYF
D: TRBD1; J: TRBJ2-1; size: few; V: TRBV5-1; DNA: TGCGCCAGCAGCTTGGGTGACAGGGGAAATGAGCAGTTCTTC; CDR3: CASSLGDRGNEQFF
D: TRBD1; J: TRBJ2-3; size: few; V: TRBV29-1; DNA: TGCAGCGTCGACGACAGGGCTGGGGATACGCAGTATTTT; CDR3: CSVDDRAGDTQYF
D: NA; J: TRBJ1-2; size: few; V: TRBV7-9; DNA: TGTGCCAGCAGCCAGCGGGGCAGGAACTATAACTATGGCTACACCTTC; CDR3: CASSQRGRNYNYGYTF
D: TRBD2; J: TRBJ2-3; size: NA; V: TRBV3-1; DNA: TGTGCCAGCAGCCAACGAACTAGCGGCTACCTACTGGCCACAGATACGCAGTATTTT; CDR3: CASSQRTSGYLLATDTQYF
D: NA; J: TRBJ2-2; size: NA; V: TRBV2; DNA: TGTGCCAGCAGATTTACGGCCGGGGAGCTGTTTTTT; CDR3: CASRFTAGELFF
D: TRBD2; J: TRBJ2-1; size: NA; V: TRBV6-1; DNA: TGTGCCAGCAGTGAAGATTGGCTAGCGGGAGACAATGAGCAGTTCTTC; CDR3: CASSEDWLAGDNEQFF
D: NA; J: TRBJ2-1; size: many; V: TRBV12-3/TRBV12-4; DNA: TGTGCCAGCAGTGACAGGTACAATGAGCAGTTCTTC; CDR3: CASSDRYNEQFF
D: NA; J: TRBJ2-3; size: few; V: TRBV6-1; DNA: TGTGCCAGCACCCGAAAATCAGGGGAAGATACGCAGTATTTT; CDR3: CASTRKSGEDTQYF
D: NA; J: TRBJ2-5; size: few; V: TRBV5-1; DNA: TGCGCCAGCAGCTTGGGTCCTAGCGAAGAGACCCAGTACTTC; CDR3: CASSLGPSEETQYF
D: NA; J: TRBJ2-1; size: NA; V: TRBV20-1; DNA: TGCAGTGCTAGCGCTAGCCTCTACAATGAGCAGTTCTTC; CDR3: CSASASLYNEQFF
D: NA; J: TRBJ1-5; size: few; V: TRBV20-1; DNA: TGCAGTGCTACAACCGGGACACCAAATCAGCCCCAGCATTTT; CDR3: CSATTGTPNQPQHF
D: NA; J: TRBJ2-1; size: many; V: TRBV5-6; DNA: TGTGCCAGCAGCTTGGAAACAGGGAGCACCTACAATGAGCAGTTCTTC; CDR3: CASSLETGSTYNEQFF
D: NA; J: TRBJ1-5; size: NA; V: TRBV20-1; DNA: TGCAGTGCTAGGGCCCGGGAGCAAGGGCTCAATCAGCCCCAGCATTTT; CDR3: CSARAREQGLNQPQHF
D: TRBD2; J: TRBJ2-3; size: NA; V: TRBV10-3; DNA: TGTGCCATCAGTGAACGGGAGGGTCAGACAGATACGCAGTATTTT; CDR3: CAISEREGQTDTQYF
D: NA; J: TRBJ2-3; size: NA; V: TRBV9; DNA: TGTGCCAGCAGCGTAGGAGTCACTAGCACAGATACGCAGTATTTT; CDR3: CASSVGVTSTDTQYF
D: NA; J: TRBJ1-2; size: few; V: TRBV14; DNA: TGTGCCAGCAGCCAGCTTCCTTATGGCTACACCTTC; CDR3: CASSQLPYGYTF
D: TRBD1; J: TRBJ1-2; size: few; V: TRBV7-8; DNA: TGTGCCAGCAGCTTTGGACAGGGGGCGTACTATGGCTACACCTTC; CDR3: CASSFGQGAYYGYTF
D: NA; J: TRBJ2-3; size: NA; V: TRBV20-1; DNA: TGCAGTGCGCCAGACGCGGCAGATACGCAGTATTTT; CDR3: CSAPDAADTQYF
D: NA; J: TRBJ1-1; size: NA; V: TRBV20-1; DNA: TGCAGTGCTAGAGAGTCCCACGCGAACACTGAAGCTTTCTTT; CDR3: CSARESHANTEAFF
D: NA; J: TRBJ2-2; size: few; V: TRBV4-2; DNA: TGTGCCAGCAGCCAAGATGCAGGGCCCGCGAACACCGGGGAGCTGTTTTTT; CDR3: CASSQDAGPANTGELFF
D: NA; J: TRBJ1-5; size: NA; V: TRBV5-1; DNA: TGCGCCAGCAGGGTGAGGCAGAATCAGCCCCAGCATTTT; CDR3: CASRVRQNQPQHF
D: TRBD1; J: TRBJ2-2; size: NA; V: TRBV6-2/TRBV6-3; DNA: TGTGCCAGCAGTTATTCCGGGACAGTGAACACCGGGGAGCTGTTTTTT; CDR3: CASSYSGTVNTGELFF
D: NA; J: TRBJ1-5; size: NA; V: TRBV12-3/TRBV12-4; DNA: TGTGCCAGCAGTCAATCTCGCAATCAGCCCCAGCATTTT; CDR3: CASSQSRNQPQHF
D: NA; J: TRBJ1-1; size: few; V: TRBV5-1; DNA: TGCGCCAGCAGCATGGGGGGTGATACTGAAGCTTTCTTT; CDR3: CASSMGGDTEAFF
D: NA; J: TRBJ2-1; size: NA; V: TRBV11-2; DNA: TGTGCCAGCAGCTTACGGTCCAAGGTGCCACTAAGGGGTCACAATGAGCAGTTCTTC; CDR3: CASSLRSKVPLRGHNEQFF
D: TRBD2; J: TRBJ2-1; size: NA; V: TRBV20-1; DNA: TGCAGTGCTAGACTCCTAGCGGGGGCCAATGAGCAGTTCTTC; CDR3: CSARLLAGANEQFF